The T cell receptor beta chain described here comes from a study of shared clonotypes between healthy human individuals. Study in general: CD4 naive and memory got three plates each, CD8 naive two, CD8 memory one. Findings and caveats of the study: Only blood was sampled, and tissue TCR repertoires likely differ from blood ones.

Into CD45RA+ naive and CD45RA-negative memory subsets, the CD4+ cells were split. The input for sorted-subset replicate PCRs was roughly 180 ng DNA, some 28,000 T cell genomes. Some clones are missing from TCRdb's copy, which holds only in-frame ones; the method was immunoSEQ multiplex PCR. The sample has approximately 1,000,000 clones; around 77% are singletons. In its sample, this clone was seen once. The antigen is unknown. The V gene lost 3 bases and the J gene lost 0 bases, with 12 bases spanning the gap. Germline CDR1 and CDR2: MGHDK and SYGVNS. This CDR3 spans 16 amino acids. The sequencing sample was made of memory CD4+ T cells from PBMCs. As for subset: CD45RA-negative fraction. This receptor was taken from a man in his late teens or twenties in good health. Some clones in this sample may be carry-over from other donors' samples. The chain employs TRBV25-1 and TRBJ1-3, with unresolved D. CDR3 in amino acids: CASSEAGMFSGNTIYF. Written as DNA, the CDR3 is TGTGCCAGCAGTGAGGCGGGGATGTTCTCTGGAAACACCATATATTTT.